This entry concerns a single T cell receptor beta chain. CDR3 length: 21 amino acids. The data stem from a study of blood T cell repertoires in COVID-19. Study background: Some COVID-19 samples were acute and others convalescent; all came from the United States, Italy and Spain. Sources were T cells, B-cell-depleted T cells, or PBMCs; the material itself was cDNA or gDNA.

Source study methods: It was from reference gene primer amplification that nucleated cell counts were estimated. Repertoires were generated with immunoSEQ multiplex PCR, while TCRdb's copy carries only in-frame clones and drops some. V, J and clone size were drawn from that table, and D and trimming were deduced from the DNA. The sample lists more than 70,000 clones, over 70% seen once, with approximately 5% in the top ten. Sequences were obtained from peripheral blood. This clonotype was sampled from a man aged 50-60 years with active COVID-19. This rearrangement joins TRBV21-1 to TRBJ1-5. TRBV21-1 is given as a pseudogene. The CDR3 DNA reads TGTGCCAGCAGCAAACTCGGGGGTTGGCCCCTGAGGGAGGTCCGCAATCAGCCCCAGCATTTT. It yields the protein CASSKLGGWPLREVRNQPQHF.